This entry describes one T cell receptor beta chain. Trimming pared 2 bases from V and 6 bases from J, leaving 11 bases between. Germline CDR1 and CDR2: MNHEY and SMNVEV (reference sequence). CDR3 length: 14 amino acids. The data originate from a study of blood T cell repertoires in COVID-19. The table came from immunoSEQ multiplex PCR; TCRdb's copy has only in-frame clones and leaves some out. The sample yields more than 300,000 clones, 88% seen once. The sequence came from a woman aged 70-85 years with COVID-19, enrolled during active disease. The sequenced sample was peripheral blood. V gene TRBV27 combines with J gene TRBJ1-5, with a weak D call TRBD1 (6 bases). The CDR3 DNA is TGTGCCAGCAGTTTAGAGGGGGTGGGTCAGCCCCAGCATTTT. This gives the protein CASSLEGVGQPQHF.